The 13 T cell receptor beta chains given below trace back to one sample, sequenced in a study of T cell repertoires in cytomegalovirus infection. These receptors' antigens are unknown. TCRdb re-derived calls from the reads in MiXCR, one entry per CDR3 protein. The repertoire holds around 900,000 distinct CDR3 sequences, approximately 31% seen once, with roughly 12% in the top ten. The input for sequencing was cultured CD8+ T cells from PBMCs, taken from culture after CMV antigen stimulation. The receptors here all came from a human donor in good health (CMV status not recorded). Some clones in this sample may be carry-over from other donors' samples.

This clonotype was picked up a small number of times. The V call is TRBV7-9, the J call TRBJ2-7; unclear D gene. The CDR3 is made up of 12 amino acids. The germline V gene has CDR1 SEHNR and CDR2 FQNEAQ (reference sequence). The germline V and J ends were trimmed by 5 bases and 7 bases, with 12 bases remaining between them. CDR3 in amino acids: CASSLYKREQYV. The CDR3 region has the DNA TGTGCCAGCAGCCTCTACAAGAGGGAGCAGTACGTC.

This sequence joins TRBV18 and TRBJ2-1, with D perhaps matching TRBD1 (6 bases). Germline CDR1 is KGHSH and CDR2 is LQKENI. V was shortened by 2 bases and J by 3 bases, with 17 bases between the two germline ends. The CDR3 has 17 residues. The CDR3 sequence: CASSPESPGHIYNEQFF. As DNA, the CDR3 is TGTGCCAGCTCACCAGAATCCCCGGGACACATCTACAATGAGCAGTTCTTC.

CDR3 loop: CASSLGTNFKETQYF. DNA for the CDR3: TGTGCCAGCAGCTTGGGGACCAATTTTAAAGAGACCCAGTACTTC. V and J are TRBV5-5 and TRBJ2-5; the D is unclear. The V and J ends lost 0 bases and 3 bases respectively, with 12 bases between them. The CDR3 runs to 15 residues. Per germline, CDR1 SGHKS and CDR2 YYEKEE (reference sequence). The variable domain in full, with the rest retrieved from reference TRBV5-5 and TRBJ2-5, is DAGVTQSPTHLIKTRGQQVTLRCSPISGHKSVSWYQQVLGQGPQFIFQYYEKEERGRGNFPDRFSARQFPNYSSELNVNALLLGDSALYLCASSLGTNFKETQYFGPGTRLLVL.

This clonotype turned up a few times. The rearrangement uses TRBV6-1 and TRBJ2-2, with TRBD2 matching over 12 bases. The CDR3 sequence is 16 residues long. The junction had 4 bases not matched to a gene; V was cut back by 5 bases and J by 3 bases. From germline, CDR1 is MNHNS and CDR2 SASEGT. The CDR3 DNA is TGTGCCAGCAGTCTAGCGGGGGGGATGTACACCGGGGAGCTGTTTTTT. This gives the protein CASSLAGGMYTGELFF.

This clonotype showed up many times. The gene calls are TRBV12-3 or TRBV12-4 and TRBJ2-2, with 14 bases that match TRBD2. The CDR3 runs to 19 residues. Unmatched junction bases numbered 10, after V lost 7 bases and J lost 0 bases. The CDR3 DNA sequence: TGTGCCAGCACACCCTACCCGGGACTAGCGGGAGCGAACACCGGGGAGCTGTTTTTT. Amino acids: CASTPYPGLAGANTGELFF.

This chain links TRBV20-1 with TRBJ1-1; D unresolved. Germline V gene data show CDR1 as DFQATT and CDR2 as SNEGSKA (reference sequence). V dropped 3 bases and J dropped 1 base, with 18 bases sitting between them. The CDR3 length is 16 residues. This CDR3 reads CSARILAGSRNTEAFF. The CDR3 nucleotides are TGCAGTGCTAGGATCTTAGCGGGATCTAGGAACACTGAAGCTTTCTTT.

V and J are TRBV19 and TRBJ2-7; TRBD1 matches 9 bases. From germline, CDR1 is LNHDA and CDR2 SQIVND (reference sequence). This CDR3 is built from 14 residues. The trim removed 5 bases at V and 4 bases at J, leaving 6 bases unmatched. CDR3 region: CASSPGTGMYEQYF. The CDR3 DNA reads TGTGCCAGTAGTCCGGGGACAGGGATGTACGAGCAGTACTTC.

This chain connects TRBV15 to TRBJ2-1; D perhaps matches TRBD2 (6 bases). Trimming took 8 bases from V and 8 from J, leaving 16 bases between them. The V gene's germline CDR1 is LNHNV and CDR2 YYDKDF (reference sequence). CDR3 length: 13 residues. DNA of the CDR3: TGTGCCACCCGCCTCGGGAGTATCCATGAGCAGTTCTTC. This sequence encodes CATRLGSIHEQFF. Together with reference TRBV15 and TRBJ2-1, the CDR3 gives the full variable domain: DAMVIQNPRYQVTQFGKPVTLSCSQTLNHNVMYWYQQKSSQAPKLLFHYYDKDFNNEADTPDNFQSRRPNTSFCFLDIRSPGLGDTAMYLCATRLGSIHEQFFGPGTRLTVL.

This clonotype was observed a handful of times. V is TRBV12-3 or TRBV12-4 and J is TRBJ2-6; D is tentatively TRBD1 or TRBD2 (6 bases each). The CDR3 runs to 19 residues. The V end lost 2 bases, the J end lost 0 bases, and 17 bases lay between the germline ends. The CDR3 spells CASSLNWRDTLSGANVLTF. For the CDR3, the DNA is TGTGCCAGCAGTTTAAATTGGCGGGACACCCTCTCTGGGGCCAACGTCCTGACTTTC.

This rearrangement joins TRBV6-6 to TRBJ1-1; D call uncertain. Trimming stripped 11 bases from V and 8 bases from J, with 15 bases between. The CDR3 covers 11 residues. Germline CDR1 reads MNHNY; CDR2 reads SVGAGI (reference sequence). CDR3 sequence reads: CAANSGREAFF. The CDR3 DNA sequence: TGTGCCGCAAATTCCGGACGGGAAGCTTTCTTT.

The CDR3 coding sequence is TGTGCCAGCACCAATTATGGATTCTCCGATGGCTACACCTTC. Encoded protein: CASTNYGFSDGYTF. The genes are TRBV27 and TRBJ1-2; D remains ambiguous. Trimming removed 7 bases from V and 6 bases from J, with 18 bases in between. The CDR3 covers 14 residues. The germline V gene has CDR1 MNHEY and CDR2 SMNVEV (reference sequence).

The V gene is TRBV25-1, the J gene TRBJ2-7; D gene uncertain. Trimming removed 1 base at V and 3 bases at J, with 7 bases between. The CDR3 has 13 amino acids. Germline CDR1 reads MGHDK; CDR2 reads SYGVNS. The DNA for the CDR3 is TGTGCCAGCAGTGAATTCTGGGACTACGAGCAGTACTTC. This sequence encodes CASSEFWDYEQYF.

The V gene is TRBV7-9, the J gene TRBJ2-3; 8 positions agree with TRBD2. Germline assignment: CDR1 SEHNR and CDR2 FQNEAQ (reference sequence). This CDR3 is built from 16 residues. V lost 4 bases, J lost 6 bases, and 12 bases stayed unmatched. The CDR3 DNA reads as TGTGCCAGCAGCTCCACACTCACGGGGGGGCCCGATACGCAGTATTTT. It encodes CASSSTLTGGPDTQYF.